This T cell receptor (beta chain) was obtained from a study of T cells in Graves' hyperthyroidism and ophthalmopathy. Study conclusions and caveats: Most expanded thyroid clonotypes above 0.001 recurred in blood.

This clonotype has ten or more counts. What it recognizes is unknown. On the basis of clinical symptoms, serum thyroxine and TRAb, thyroid ultrasound and orbital computed tomography, diagnoses were made. Amplified TCR beta CDR3 regions came from RNA transcripts. When the TCR CDR3 underwent first-round RT-PCR, the HTBI primer set was used. Using its own MiXCR run on the multiplex PCR reads, TCRdb lists one record per CDR3 protein. The sample lists a few hundred thousand distinct CDR3 sequences, more than 14% occurring once. The sequence came from a woman in her 40s with Graves' hyperthyroidism that later progressed to Graves' ophthalmopathy. The sequenced material came from blood.

DNA of the CDR3: TGTGCCAGCAGTTTATTAGGGGCAGATACGCAGTATTTT. Its translation: CASSLLGADTQYF. This sequence joins TRBV27 and TRBJ2-3, with D possibly matching TRBD1 (5 bases). Trimming took 1 base from V and 4 from J, leaving 6 bases between them. Germline CDR1 and CDR2: MNHEY and SMNVEV (reference sequence). The CDR3 is 13 amino acids.